One sample yielded the 32 T cell receptor beta chains listed below, sequenced in a study of blood T cell repertoires in COVID-19. Assay used: immunoSEQ multiplex PCR; TCRdb lists only in-frame clones, some missing. Of about 170,000 clones listed, about 90% are singletons. What was sequenced was peripheral blood. The origin of the receptors is a woman between 55 and 75 years old with COVID-19, enrolled during active disease.

The chain employs TRBV24-1 and TRBJ1-5; 8 nucleotides align to TRBD1. V shed 4 bases, J shed 6 bases, and the junction held 7 bases outside the gene matches. The CDR3 runs to 15 residues. Germline-derived CDR1 and CDR2 are KGHDR and SFDVKD. The CDR3 DNA follows: TGTGCCACCAGTGACCCCCTCGACAGGGGTCAGCCCCAGCATTTT. Residues: CATSDPLDRGQPQHF.

This chain links TRBV5-5 with TRBJ1-4; D remains unclear. The V end was cut by 4 bases, the J end by 10 bases, with 17 bases between. The CDR3 covers 14 residues. Germline CDR1 SGHKS, CDR2 YYEKEE (reference sequence). The CDR3 protein is CASSLGGGLVKLFF. The CDR3 nucleotides read TGTGCCAGCAGCCTAGGAGGAGGGCTGGTAAAACTGTTTTTT.

The CDR3 spells CASSPALAGGPGELFF. The CDR3 region has the DNA TGCGCCAGCAGCCCGGCCTTGGCGGGAGGGCCCGGGGAGCTGTTTTTT. The chain combines TRBV5-1 with TRBJ2-2, with 9 bases identical to TRBD2. V lost 4 bases, J lost 6 bases, and 10 bases stayed unmatched. CDR3 length: 16 residues. The V gene's germline CDR1 is SGHRS and CDR2 YFSETQ. The whole variable domain, filled in from reference TRBV5-1 and TRBJ2-2, reads KAGVTQTPRYLIKTRGQQVTLSCSPISGHRSVSWYQQTPGQGLQFLFEYFSETQRNKGNFPGRFSGRQFSNSRSEMNVSTLELGDSALYLCASSPALAGGPGELFFGEGSRLTVL.

The rearrangement links TRBV13 to TRBJ1-2; TRBD1 aligns across 7 bases. CDR1 and CDR2 from the germline V gene are PRHDT and FYEKMQ (reference sequence). The CDR3 consists of 15 residues. Unmatched junction bases numbered 11, after V lost 4 bases and J lost 6 bases. This CDR3 is CASSSYLDRENGYTF. The CDR3 region has the DNA TGTGCCAGCAGCTCCTACCTAGACAGGGAAAATGGCTACACCTTC. The entire variable domain, with the rest obtained from reference TRBV13 and TRBJ1-2, is as follows: AAGVIQSPRHLIKEKRETATLKCYPIPRHDTVYWYQQGPGQDPQFLISFYEKMQSDKGSIPDRFSAQQFSDYHSELNMSSLELGDSALYFCASSSYLDRENGYTFGSGTRLTVV.

This chain uses TRBV30 with TRBJ1-2; no definite D call. This CDR3 contains 10 residues. Germline lookup yields CDR1 GTSNPN and CDR2 SVGIG (reference sequence). The V gene lost 7 bases and the J gene lost 8 bases, with 11 bases spanning the gap. For the CDR3, the DNA is TGTGCCTCCTCGGGTGCCGGCTACACCTTC. This sequence encodes CASSGAGYTF.

The chain carries TRBV7-8 and TRBJ1-3; D may be TRBD1 (5 bases). Germline V gene sequence: CDR1 SGHVS, CDR2 FQNEAQ. CDR3 size: 15 residues. V dropped 5 bases and J dropped 4 bases, with 15 bases sitting between them. CDR3 residues: CASSPTPGSGNTIYF. The CDR3 region has the DNA TGTGCCAGCAGCCCAACCCCAGGGTCCGGAAACACCATATATTTT.

This CDR3 reads CASSWGQGNTIYF. The CDR3 bases are TGTGCCAGCAGCTGGGGACAGGGAAACACCATATATTTT. The chain recombines TRBV5-4 with TRBJ1-3; 7 nucleotides line up with TRBD1. V gave up 3 bases and J gave up 4 bases; unmatched junction bases: 1. Germline V lookup: CDR1 SGHNT, CDR2 YYREEE (reference sequence). The CDR3 spans 13 residues.

The chain links TRBV2 to TRBJ2-5; the D gene is possibly TRBD2 (5 bases). The germline V gene has CDR1 SNHLY and CDR2 FYNNEI. CDR3 length equals 17 residues. Between the trimmed V and J ends, which lost 3 bases and 4 bases, there was a span of 21 bases. CDR3 residues: CASSDPAGLQMGETQYF. The CDR3 DNA reads TGTGCCAGCAGTGATCCCGCCGGACTCCAGATGGGAGAGACCCAGTACTTC.

The chain carries TRBV19 and TRBJ2-1; 10 bases are a match to TRBD2. CDR1 is LNHDA and CDR2 is SQIVND in the germline V gene (reference sequence). The CDR3 extends over 19 amino acids. V shed 9 bases, J shed 0 bases, and the junction held 17 bases outside the gene matches. Here the CDR3 DNA reads TGTGCCAGGTGCACCGCGGGACTAGCGAGAAGAGGCTCCTACAATGAGCAGTTCTTC. This encodes CARCTAGLARRGSYNEQFF.

J is TRBJ1-5 and V is TRBV19, with 9 nucleotides matching TRBD1. V was clipped by 6 bases and J by 4 bases; unmatched bases: 7. This CDR3 contains 15 residues. Germline V CDR1 and CDR2: LNHDA, SQIVND (reference sequence). The CDR3 bases are TGTGCCAGTAGGAACACCGGGACAGGGAATCAGCCCCAGCATTTT. As protein: CASRNTGTGNQPQHF.

The gene calls are TRBV25-1 and TRBJ2-1; the D is unclear. The CDR3 sequence is 14 residues long. CDR1 is MGHDK, CDR2 SYGVNS, per germline. V lost 9 bases to trimming and J lost 0 bases, with 12 bases between them. This CDR3 reads CASLGGSSYNEQFF. DNA for the CDR3: TGTGCCAGTCTCGGCGGCAGCTCCTACAATGAGCAGTTCTTC.

The chain has TRBV6-5 and TRBJ1-5, with D possibly matching TRBD1 (5 bases). Trimming took off 4 bases at V and 1 base at J, with 8 bases between the two ends. The germline gives CDR1 MNHEY, CDR2 SVGAGI. CDR3 size: 14 residues. The CDR3 spells CASSSKGSNQPQHF. The CDR3 bases are TGTGCCAGCAGTTCGAAGGGGAGCAATCAGCCCCAGCATTTT.

This chain connects TRBV24-1 to TRBJ1-2, with 7 bases matching TRBD1. The CDR3 loop spans 14 amino acids. Losses at the gene ends were 4 bases for V and 5 bases for J; bases not matched to a gene: 6. Germline V gives CDR1 KGHDR, CDR2 SFDVKD. This chain's CDR3 is CATSDPTGVYGYTF. Written as DNA, the CDR3 is TGTGCCACCAGTGACCCTACAGGGGTATATGGCTACACCTTC.

The chain has TRBV7-2 and TRBJ2-1; TRBD2 is a possible D gene (5 bases). The CDR3 has 15 amino acids. Trimming removed 4 bases at V and 2 bases at J, with 12 bases between. Looked up from germline, CDR1 is SGHTA and CDR2 is FQGNSA. CDR3 DNA: TGTGCCAGCAGCTCCAGCGGTTTTCCCTACAATGAGCAGTTCTTC. Protein: CASSSSGFPYNEQFF.

The chain links TRBV19 to TRBJ1-6; 7 bases agree with TRBD1. Trimming at V came to 7 bases and at J to 9 bases, leaving 9 bases not matched to a gene. The CDR3 is 14 amino acids. In germline, CDR1 is LNHDA, CDR2 SQIVND (reference sequence). Here the CDR3 DNA reads TGTGCCAGTAAGGACGCGACAGGGAGTTCACCCCTCCACTTT. Residues: CASKDATGSSPLHF.

The chain combines TRBV5-6 with TRBJ2-1, with 9 bases identical to TRBD1. The V segment lost 2 bases and the J segment 11 bases; nucleotides outside the gene matches: 8. Germline V lookup: CDR1 SGHDT, CDR2 YYEEEE. The CDR3 is 14 amino acids. CDR3: CASSLAGTGFKQFF. In DNA form, the CDR3 reads TGTGCCAGCAGCTTAGCCGGGACAGGGTTTAAGCAGTTCTTC.

This clone occurred a few times. In DNA, the CDR3 is TGTGCCAGCAGCCCAGCCCCGACAGAGTTCTATGGCTACACCTTC. Amino acids: CASSPAPTEFYGYTF. This rearrangement joins TRBV9 to TRBJ1-2; TRBD1 is a possible D gene (5 bases). The length of the CDR3 is 15 residues. Looked up from germline, CDR1 is SGDLS and CDR2 is YYNGEE. V dropped 4 bases and J dropped 4 bases, with 17 bases sitting between them. The complete variable domain, with remaining parts taken from reference TRBV9 and TRBJ1-2, reads DSGVTQTPKHLITATGQRVTLRCSPRSGDLSVYWYQQSLDQGLQFLIQYYNGEERAKGNILERFSAQQFPDLHSELNLSSLELGDSALYFCASSPAPTEFYGYTFGSGTRLTVV.

The chain uses TRBV6-2 or TRBV6-3 and TRBJ2-2; 15 nucleotides agree with TRBD2. The V gene end was trimmed by 6 bases and the J gene end by 5 bases; junction bases not matched to a gene: 4. Germline V gives CDR1 MNHEY, CDR2 SVGEGT. The CDR3 loop spans 16 amino acids. The CDR3 DNA sequence: TGTGCCAGCAGCAGAGGACTAGCGGGAGGGACCGGGGAGCTGTTTTTT. Encoded protein: CASSRGLAGGTGELFF.

This chain links TRBV5-1 with TRBJ2-1; 7 bases agree with TRBD2. The CDR3 spans 14 residues. The germline V gene encodes CDR1 SGHRS and CDR2 YFSETQ. V lost 2 bases and J lost 6; bases outside the gene matches: 5. CDR3 residues: CASSFGPSGNEQFF. CDR3 bases: TGCGCCAGCAGCTTCGGGCCTAGCGGCAATGAGCAGTTCTTC.

The V call is TRBV30, the J call TRBJ1-5; D is uncertain. CDR3 size: 13 residues. V was cut by 0 bases and J by 0 bases, with 3 bases left in between. Germline V gives CDR1 GTSNPN, CDR2 SVGIG (reference sequence). CDR3 amino acids: CAWSVYSNQPQHF. CDR3 DNA: TGTGCCTGGAGTGTTTATAGCAATCAGCCCCAGCATTTT.

With respect to this clone: At one end, the junction sequence differs from germline, possibly due to a read error. The chain carries TRBV7-7 and TRBJ2-5; maybe TRBD2 (5 bases). CDR1 and CDR2 from the germline V gene are SSHAT and FNYEAQ (reference sequence). This CDR3 contains 15 residues. The CDR3 DNA reads TGTGCTAGCAGCCTCGGTGGAGGCCCCGGGGAGACCCAGTACTTC. The encoded protein is CASSLGGGPGETQYF.

V is TRBV11-2 and J is TRBJ1-4, with 7 bases aligning to TRBD1. The germline gives CDR1 SGHAT, CDR2 FQNNGV. With V trimmed by 6 bases and J by 7 bases, 11 bases remained unmatched. The CDR3 extends over 15 amino acids. The CDR3 loop is CASRSNRGIVEKLFF. The CDR3 coding sequence is TGTGCCAGCAGAAGTAACAGGGGAATAGTTGAAAAACTGTTTTTT. Using reference TRBV11-2 and TRBJ1-4 for the parts outside the CDR3, the full variable domain is EAGVAQSPRYKIIEKRQSVAFWCNPISGHATLYWYQQILGQGPKLLIQFQNNGVVDDSQLPKDRFSAERLKGVDSTLKIQPAKLEDSAVYLCASRSNRGIVEKLFFGSGTQLSVL.

The rearrangement uses TRBV3-1 (or the pseudogene TRBV3-2) and TRBJ2-1; 7 bases line up with TRBD1. Trimming at V came to 0 bases and at J to 0 bases, leaving 5 bases not matched to a gene. Germline V gene lookup returns CDR1 LGHDT and CDR2 YNNKEL (reference sequence). The CDR3 covers 17 residues. CDR3 loop: CASSQDSAGGSYNEQFF. In nucleotides, the CDR3 is TGTGCCAGCAGCCAAGATTCGGCAGGGGGCTCCTACAATGAGCAGTTCTTC.

The V gene is TRBV29-1, the J gene TRBJ1-5; TRBD1 agrees at 8 bases. The CDR3 totals 14 residues. The J segment lost 4 bases and the V segment lost 5 bases, leaving 7 bases of the junction unmatched. Germline V gives CDR1 SQVTM, CDR2 ANQGSEA. CDR3 region: CSVFNRGENQPQHF. In DNA form, the CDR3 reads TGCAGCGTTTTTAACAGGGGGGAAAATCAGCCCCAGCATTTT.

This clone was seen a single time. The V call is TRBV14, the J call TRBJ2-7; 7 bases map to TRBD2. CDR3 length: 15 amino acids. V dropped 2 bases and J dropped 2; count of bases not matched to a gene: 6. Germline V gene data show CDR1 as SGHDN and CDR2 as FVKESK. CDR3 DNA: TGTGCCAGCAGCCAAACCCGAGCGGGGACCTACGAGCAGTACTTC. It encodes CASSQTRAGTYEQYF.

The chain links TRBV7-6 to TRBJ2-1; TRBD2 might be the D (6 bases). The CDR3 covers 16 residues. With 1 base removed from V and 0 bases from J, the gap between germline ends came to 10 bases. The germline CDR1 and CDR2 sequences are SGHVS and FNYEAQ. The CDR3 loop is CASSLGEESSYNEQFF. The CDR3 DNA is TGTGCCAGCAGCTTAGGGGAGGAGAGCTCCTACAATGAGCAGTTCTTC.

The V call is TRBV7-3, the J call TRBJ1-1; 7 bases line up with TRBD1. After removal of 4 bases from V and 4 bases from J, the junction contained 12 bases not matched to a gene. The germline V gene encodes CDR1 SGHTA and CDR2 FQGTGA. The CDR3 has 16 residues. CDR3 sequence reads: CASSSSGQARGTEAFF. CDR3 DNA sequence: TGTGCCAGCAGCTCCTCAGGACAGGCTCGGGGCACTGAAGCTTTCTTT.

The J gene is TRBJ1-5, the V gene TRBV27; D is perhaps TRBD1 (6 bases). Germline lookup yields CDR1 MNHEY and CDR2 SMNVEV (reference sequence). CDR3 length: 18 residues. V was shortened by 2 bases and J by 0 bases, with 17 bases between the two germline ends. CDR3 DNA: TGTGCCAGCAGTTTAGGGCCCAGGGGAACCTATAGCAATCAGCCCCAGCATTTT. It specifies CASSLGPRGTYSNQPQHF.

This rearrangement joins TRBV10-1 to TRBJ2-2, with 10 bases fitting TRBD1. The germline V gene has CDR1 WNHNN and CDR2 SYGVQD (reference sequence). Trimming took 4 bases from V and 9 from J; bases not matched to a gene: 5. The CDR3 spans 14 residues. CDR3 region: CASSVGTGDRELFF. CDR3 sequence (DNA): TGCGCCAGCAGTGTCGGGACAGGGGACAGGGAGCTGTTTTTT.

J is TRBJ1-1 and V is TRBV2; D is uncertain. V lost 0 bases, J lost 10 bases, and 6 bases lay in between. CDR1 and CDR2 from the germline V gene are SNHLY and FYNNEI. CDR3 size: 11 residues. The CDR3 DNA sequence: TGTGCCAGCAGTGAAGCTCTTGTAGCTTTCTTT. Its translation: CASSEALVAFF.

This clone has ten or more counts. This chain links TRBV11-3 with TRBJ2-5; TRBD2 matches at 10 bases. The CDR3 is 14 amino acids. Germline V gene data show CDR1 as SGHNT and CDR2 as YENEEA. With V trimmed by 6 bases and J by 1 base, 2 bases remained unmatched. This CDR3 is CASSRTSGQETQYF. The CDR3, as DNA: TGTGCCAGCAGTCGGACTAGCGGCCAAGAGACCCAGTACTTC.

The chain carries TRBV4-3 and TRBJ2-7, with 10 bases aligning to TRBD2. Germline V CDR1 and CDR2: LGHNA, YSLEER. The CDR3 loop spans 18 amino acids. The J segment lost 0 bases and the V segment lost 0 bases, leaving 8 bases of the junction unmatched. CDR3 loop: CASSQELAGKLDSYEQYF. DNA for the CDR3: TGCGCCAGCAGCCAAGAACTAGCGGGAAAACTTGACTCCTACGAGCAGTACTTC.